The 14 T cell receptor beta chains listed next were all sequenced from one sample in a study of OX40 agonist ivuxolimab in advanced cancers. Method: immunoSEQ multiplex PCR; TCRdb's copy keeps in-frame clones and lacks some. The profile shows fewer than 20,000 clones, approximately 78% of them singletons. Sequences were derived from CD4+ or CD8+ T cells sorted from blood, sampled in a trial of the OX40 agonist ivuxolimab. The receptor set was obtained from an adult with an advanced solid tumor such as melanoma, head and neck, liver or kidney cancer.

CDR3 nucleotide sequence: TGTGCCAGCAGAAGGGACGGATACAATCAGCCCCAGCATTTT. Amino acid sequence: CASRRDGYNQPQHF. The chain couples TRBV27 to TRBJ1-5, with D possibly TRBD1 on 5 matching bases. CDR3 length: 14 amino acids. V was clipped by 6 bases and J by 3 bases, with 12 bases between them. Germline CDR1 and CDR2: MNHEY and SMNVEV (reference sequence).

About this clone itself: At one end the junction does not follow the germline gene, possibly because of a read error. The CDR3 loop is CSASPENF. DNA of the CDR3: TGCAGTGCTAGCCCGGAAAACTTC. The V gene is TRBV20-1, the J gene TRBJ1-2; D gene ambiguous. Germline CDR1 DFQATT, CDR2 SNEGSKA (reference sequence). The CDR3 covers 8 residues.

The chain has TRBV5-8 and TRBJ1-2; possible D gene TRBD1, 5 bases. Germline loops: CDR1 SGHTS, CDR2 YDEGEE. The ends were cut back, 0 bases at V and 7 bases at J, with 13 bases in the middle. This CDR3 is 14 amino acids long. In DNA, the CDR3 is TGTGCCAGCAGCTTGGTCGGCAGGGATACTGGCTACACCTTC. Amino acid sequence: CASSLVGRDTGYTF.

The J gene is TRBJ1-1, the V gene TRBV19; D is possibly TRBD1 (5 bases). V gave up 6 bases and J gave up 1 base, with 12 bases separating them. The germline CDR1 and CDR2 sequences are LNHDA and SQIVND (reference sequence). The CDR3 consists of 14 residues. This CDR3 is CASRRDSRNTEAFF. Written as DNA, the CDR3 is TGTGCCAGTAGGAGGGACTCCCGGAACACTGAAGCTTTCTTT.

CDR3 protein: CASSNPGPRGNIQYF. The CDR3 DNA follows: TGTGCCAGCAGCAATCCGGGACCCCGGGGAAACATTCAGTACTTC. The chain combines TRBV7-3 with TRBJ2-4; perhaps D is TRBD1 or TRBD2 (5 bases each). CDR1 is SGHTA and CDR2 is FQGTGA in the germline V gene. V was cut by 5 bases and J by 6 bases, with 17 bases left in between. CDR3 length: 15 amino acids.

J is TRBJ2-2 and V is TRBV30; possibly TRBD2 for D (6 bases). Trimming removed 4 bases from V and 1 base from J, with 10 bases in between. Germline V gene data show CDR1 as GTSNPN and CDR2 as SVGIG (reference sequence). The CDR3 is 14 amino acids. This CDR3 reads CAWIREMNTGELFF. The DNA for the CDR3 is TGTGCCTGGATTCGGGAGATGAACACCGGGGAGCTGTTTTTT.

This chain joins TRBV10-3 and TRBJ2-5; 10 nucleotides line up with TRBD1. CDR3 length: 19 residues. Per germline, CDR1 ENHRY and CDR2 SYGVKD. With 2 bases clipped from V and 1 base from J, the junction kept 13 bases outside the gene matches. The CDR3 DNA follows: TGTGCCATCAGTGAGAGCCCGGGACAGGGGTTGGCGATCCAAGAGACCCAGTACTTC. Amino acids: CAISESPGQGLAIQETQYF.

This clone has only a few counts. The chain couples TRBV14 to TRBJ2-1; 8 bases are shared with TRBD1. The germline CDR1 and CDR2 sequences are SGHDN and FVKESK. V trimming: 2 bases; J trimming: 5 bases; junction bases outside the gene matches: 5. CDR3 length: 15 amino acids. CDR3 amino acids: CASSQYRGVHNEQFF. Written as DNA, the CDR3 is TGTGCCAGCAGCCAATACAGGGGGGTACACAATGAGCAGTTCTTC.

This chain connects TRBV27 to TRBJ2-5; TRBD1 matches 7 bases. Looked up from germline, CDR1 is MNHEY and CDR2 is SMNVEV (reference sequence). The CDR3 length is 13 residues. Trimming at V came to 4 bases and at J to 2 bases, leaving 1 base not matched to a gene. Written as DNA, the CDR3 is TGTGCCAGCAGTTGGACAGGACAAGAGACCCAGTACTTC. This gives the protein CASSWTGQETQYF.

V gene TRBV9 combines with J gene TRBJ1-2; D is ambiguous. V dropped 4 bases and J dropped 4 bases, with 20 bases sitting between them. CDR1 SGDLS and CDR2 YYNGEE come from the germline V gene. This CDR3 comprises 16 residues. The CDR3 sequence is CASSQTGDPAAYGYTF. The CDR3 DNA follows: TGTGCCAGCAGCCAGACGGGCGATCCAGCGGCCTATGGCTACACCTTC.

V gene TRBV29-1 combines with J gene TRBJ1-6; 12 positions match TRBD1. J gave up 7 bases and V 5 bases, and 6 bases lay outside the gene matches. The germline V gene encodes CDR1 SQVTM and CDR2 ANQGSEA. CDR3 length: 15 amino acids. CDR3 DNA sequence: TGCAGCGTTACCGGGACAGGGGGCTTGAATTCACCCCTCCACTTT. Its translation is CSVTGTGGLNSPLHF.

This chain's CDR3 is CASSERRGFSYGYTF. CDR3 bases: TGTGCCAGTAGCGAAAGGCGGGGCTTCAGCTATGGCTACACCTTC. V and J are TRBV19 and TRBJ1-2; D may be TRBD1 (5 bases). V lost 6 bases and J 4 bases, leaving 18 bases between the germline ends. Germline V gene lookup returns CDR1 LNHDA and CDR2 SQIVND (reference sequence). This CDR3 is 15 amino acids long.

The chain recombines TRBV4-2 with TRBJ2-1; D may be TRBD1 (6 bases). The CDR3 covers 17 residues. Trimming pared 5 bases from V and 4 bases from J, leaving 21 bases between. Germline values: CDR1 LGHNA, CDR2 YNFKEQ. CDR3 bases: TGTGCCAGCAGCATCCAACCGCCAGGGGTATCGTACAATGAGCAGTTCTTC. Its translation is CASSIQPPGVSYNEQFF.

This chain uses TRBV13 with TRBJ2-2; 10 bases map to TRBD2. The ends lost 5 bases at V and 3 bases at J; junction bases unmatched: 3. Germline CDR1 PRHDT, CDR2 FYEKMQ (reference sequence). CDR3 length equals 15 residues. CDR3 sequence reads: CASSPSGRDTGELFF. CDR3 in DNA: TGTGCCAGCAGCCCGAGCGGGAGGGACACCGGGGAGCTGTTTTTT.